The present T cell receptor (beta chain) was sequenced within a study of shared clonotypes between healthy human individuals. On sorted subsets, replicate PCRs used 200 ng DNA, or 31,000 or so T cell genomes. Measured with immunoSEQ multiplex PCR; TCRdb has only the in-frame clones, and not every one. The table lists some 660,000 clones, about three quarters of them singletons. CDR3 size: 16 residues. Germline V gene sequence: CDR1 SGHDN, CDR2 FVKESK. With V trimmed by 5 bases and J by 3 bases, 8 bases remained unmatched. The receptor was isolated from a woman aged 25 to 45 in good health. This chain uses TRBV14 with TRBJ1-5, with 9 nucleotides matching TRBD1. The sequenced sample was memory CD4+ T cells sorted from blood. The subset was: CD45RA-negative fraction. CDR3 nucleotide sequence: TGTGCCAGCAGCTTTTTCCGGGACAGGGACAATCAGCCCCAGCATTTT. Encoded protein: CASSFFRDRDNQPQHF.